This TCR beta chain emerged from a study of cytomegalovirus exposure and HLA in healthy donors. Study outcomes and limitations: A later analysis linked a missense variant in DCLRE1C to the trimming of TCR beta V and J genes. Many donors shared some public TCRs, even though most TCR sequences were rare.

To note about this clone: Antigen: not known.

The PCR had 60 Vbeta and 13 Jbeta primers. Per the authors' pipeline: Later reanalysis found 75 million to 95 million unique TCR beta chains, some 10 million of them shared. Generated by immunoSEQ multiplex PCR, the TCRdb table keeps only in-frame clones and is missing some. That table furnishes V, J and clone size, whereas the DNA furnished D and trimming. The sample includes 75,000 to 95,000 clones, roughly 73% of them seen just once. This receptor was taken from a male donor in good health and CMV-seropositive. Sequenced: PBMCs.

The CDR3 nucleotides are TGTGCCAGCACCCAGGATCCCCTAAGGGAGCAGTACTTC. As protein: CASTQDPLREQYF. The chain uses TRBV6-4 and TRBJ2-7; D remains ambiguous. The CDR3 covers 13 residues. Germline V CDR1 and CDR2: MRHNA, SNTAGT. Trimming shortened V by 7 bases and J by 7 bases, and 17 bases separated the two germline ends.